The sequence of this T cell receptor beta chain was determined in a study of Graves' ophthalmopathy and Graves' hyperthyroidism. Study-level background: The stable label applied to hyperthyroidism with no ophthalmopathy within 18 months of follow-up.

General study results and limits: With a specificity of roughly 72% and a sensitivity of approximately 68%, the model predicted ophthalmopathy progression.

Amplified TCR beta CDR3 regions were obtained using RNA transcripts as template. Amplification began with first-round RT-PCR using HTBI primers, then second-round multiplex PCR was performed. MiXCR, run by TCRdb on the multiplex PCR reads, gives a single entry per CDR3 protein. The repertoire includes over a million distinct CDR3 sequences, about 38% of them detected once, and 8.5% to 14% sits in the top ten. With regard to this clonotype: Antigen specificity is unknown.

The CDR3 consists of 14 residues. CDR1 SEHNR and CDR2 FQNEAQ come from the germline V gene (reference sequence). Germline trimming cut 5 bases from V and 7 bases from J; bases unmatched to any gene: 8. This chain joins TRBV7-9 and TRBJ1-2; 9 nucleotides agree with TRBD1. The specimen was peripheral blood or thyroid tissue (not recorded which). This TCR was recovered from an adult man with Graves' hyperthyroidism. The CDR3 loop reads CASSHRDRDSGYTF. CDR3 DNA: TGTGCCAGCAGCCACCGGGACAGGGACTCTGGCTACACCTTC. The complete variable domain, with remaining parts taken from reference TRBV7-9 and TRBJ1-2, reads DTGVSQNPRHKITKRGQNVTFRCDPISEHNRLYWYRQTLGQGPEFLTYFQNEAQLEKSRLLSDRFSAERPKGSFSTLEIQRTEQGDSAMYLCASSHRDRDSGYTFGSGTRLTVV.